This is a list of T cell receptor beta chains from one sample in a study of T cell responses to AZD1222 COVID-19 vaccine. The repertoire was sequenced with immunoSEQ multiplex PCR; TCRdb's copy has only in-frame clones and lacks some. Here the sample spans more than 110,000 clones, almost 95% being singletons. Specimen: peripheral blood, collected 28 days after the second AZD1222 dose. The receptors were gathered from an adult who received the AZD1222 COVID-19 vaccine. The CDR3 runs from the conserved cysteine through the conserved F or W. The order of the fields is clone size, V gene, CDR3 length, D gene, J gene, CDR3 protein, CDR3 DNA. D genes are given only for firm matches. Not all rows give a size; the values are once, few, many and, for expanded clones, a class.

clone size: .; V gene: TRBV27; CDR3 length: 15; D gene: .; J gene: TRBJ2-7; CDR3 protein: CASMRVGGANMEQYF; CDR3 DNA: TGTGCCAGCATGAGGGTTGGCGGGGCCAATATGGAGCAGTACTTC
clone size: .; V gene: TRBV28; CDR3 length: 15; D gene: .; J gene: TRBJ1-6; CDR3 protein: CASSLRGKHNSPLHF; CDR3 DNA: TGTGCCAGCAGTTTACGTGGCAAGCATAATTCACCCCTCCACTTT
clone size: .; V gene: TRBV21-1; CDR3 length: 16; D gene: .; J gene: TRBJ2-7; CDR3 protein: CASSKDRLGAIYEQYF; CDR3 DNA: TGTGCCAGCAGCAAAGACAGGCTTGGGGCTATATACGAGCAGTACTTC
clone size: .; V gene: TRBV15; CDR3 length: 15; D gene: TRBD1; J gene: TRBJ2-1; CDR3 protein: CATSRGQGMSNEQFF; CDR3 DNA: TGTGCCACCAGCAGGGGACAGGGTATGTCGAATGAGCAGTTCTTC
clone size: .; V gene: TRBV14; CDR3 length: 12; D gene: .; J gene: TRBJ2-7; CDR3 protein: CASSQAKYEQYF; CDR3 DNA: TGTGCCAGCAGCCAAGCAAAGTACGAGCAGTACTTC
clone size: .; V gene: TRBV2; CDR3 length: 16; D gene: TRBD2; J gene: TRBJ2-2; CDR3 protein: CARGSVAGGNTGELFF; CDR3 DNA: TGTGCCAGGGGGAGCGTAGCGGGGGGTAACACCGGGGAGCTGTTTTTT
clone size: .; V gene: TRBV2; CDR3 length: 14; D gene: .; J gene: TRBJ1-6; CDR3 protein: CASGGGIGNSPLHF; CDR3 DNA: TGTGCCAGCGGCGGGGGCATAGGCAATTCACCCCTCCACTTT
clone size: .; V gene: TRBV2; CDR3 length: 13; D gene: .; J gene: TRBJ1-5; CDR3 protein: CASSPGSNQPQHF; CDR3 DNA: TGTGCCAGCAGTCCCGGGAGCAATCAGCCCCAGCATTTT
clone size: .; V gene: TRBV19; CDR3 length: 14; D gene: .; J gene: TRBJ1-1; CDR3 protein: CASSPRTEGTEAFF; CDR3 DNA: TGTGCCAGTAGTCCCCGGACAGAGGGCACTGAAGCTTTCTTT
clone size: .; V gene: TRBV2; CDR3 length: 14; D gene: TRBD2; J gene: TRBJ2-3; CDR3 protein: CASWLAGGPDTQYF; CDR3 DNA: TGTGCCAGCTGGCTAGCGGGAGGCCCAGATACGCAGTATTTT
clone size: .; V gene: TRBV29-1; CDR3 length: 12; D gene: .; J gene: TRBJ1-1; CDR3 protein: CSGDDRNTEAFF; CDR3 DNA: TGCAGCGGTGATGACCGAAACACTGAAGCTTTCTTT
clone size: .; V gene: TRBV19; CDR3 length: 12; D gene: TRBD1; J gene: TRBJ1-1; CDR3 protein: CASSPGGTEAFF; CDR3 DNA: TGTGCCAGTAGTCCAGGGGGGACTGAAGCTTTCTTT
clone size: .; V gene: TRBV6-6; CDR3 length: 13; D gene: .; J gene: TRBJ2-1; CDR3 protein: CASSWSGYNEQFF; CDR3 DNA: TGTGCCAGCAGTTGGTCAGGGTACAATGAGCAGTTCTTC
clone size: .; V gene: TRBV19; CDR3 length: 13; D gene: TRBD1; J gene: TRBJ2-5; CDR3 protein: CASSVDREETQYF; CDR3 DNA: TGTGCCAGTAGTGTGGACAGGGAAGAGACCCAGTACTTC
clone size: .; V gene: TRBV28; CDR3 length: 16; D gene: .; J gene: TRBJ2-1; CDR3 protein: CASSPPGPYGGHEQFF; CDR3 DNA: TGTGCCAGCAGCCCCCCGGGGCCTTACGGCGGGCATGAGCAGTTCTTC
clone size: once; V gene: TRBV4-3; CDR3 length: 16; D gene: TRBD2; J gene: TRBJ2-1; CDR3 protein: CASSHITSGRADEQFF; CDR3 DNA: TGCGCCAGCAGCCATATAACTAGCGGGAGGGCCGATGAGCAGTTCTTC
clone size: .; V gene: TRBV28; CDR3 length: 12; D gene: .; J gene: TRBJ2-5; CDR3 protein: CASSPGKETQYF; CDR3 DNA: TGTGCCAGCAGTCCCGGGAAAGAGACCCAGTACTTC
clone size: .; V gene: TRBV5-4; CDR3 length: 15; D gene: .; J gene: TRBJ2-2; CDR3 protein: CASSLEGRVTGELFF; CDR3 DNA: TGTGCCAGCAGCTTGGAGGGCAGGGTGACCGGGGAGCTGTTTTTT
clone size: .; V gene: TRBV6-1; CDR3 length: 16; D gene: .; J gene: TRBJ1-5; CDR3 protein: CASSDSNRVRGQPQHF; CDR3 DNA: TGTGCCAGCAGTGATTCTAACAGGGTAAGGGGACAGCCCCAGCATTTT
clone size: .; V gene: TRBV28; CDR3 length: 13; D gene: TRBD1; J gene: TRBJ2-7; CDR3 protein: CASRGTGSDEQYF; CDR3 DNA: TGTGCCAGCCGGGGGACAGGGAGTGACGAGCAGTACTTC
clone size: .; V gene: TRBV5-4; CDR3 length: 13; D gene: TRBD1; J gene: TRBJ1-1; CDR3 protein: CASSPLGDREAFF; CDR3 DNA: TGTGCCAGCAGCCCTTTGGGGGACAGGGAAGCTTTCTTT
clone size: .; V gene: TRBV7-9; CDR3 length: 14; D gene: .; J gene: TRBJ1-3; CDR3 protein: CASSFGGEGNTIYF; CDR3 DNA: TGTGCCAGCAGCTTCGGGGGCGAGGGAAACACCATATATTTT
clone size: .; V gene: TRBV7-9; CDR3 length: 11; D gene: .; J gene: TRBJ2-7; CDR3 protein: CASSFDYEQYF; CDR3 DNA: TGTGCCAGCAGCTTCGACTACGAGCAGTACTTC
clone size: .; V gene: TRBV24-1; CDR3 length: 18; D gene: TRBD2; J gene: TRBJ2-2; CDR3 protein: CATSDQAAGLAGAGELFF; CDR3 DNA: TGTGCCACCAGTGATCAGGCAGCTGGACTAGCGGGAGCCGGGGAGCTGTTTTTT
clone size: once; V gene: TRBV6-5; CDR3 length: 12; D gene: .; J gene: TRBJ2-7; CDR3 protein: CASSYAHGKQYF; CDR3 DNA: TGTGCCAGCAGTTACGCCCACGGGAAGCAGTACTTC
clone size: .; V gene: TRBV3-1/TRBV3-2; CDR3 length: 13; D gene: .; J gene: TRBJ1-1; CDR3 protein: CASSRTVNTEAFF; CDR3 DNA: TGTGCCAGCAGCAGGACAGTGAACACTGAAGCTTTCTTT
clone size: .; V gene: TRBV5-1; CDR3 length: 12; D gene: .; J gene: TRBJ1-1; CDR3 protein: CASSLLGREAFF; CDR3 DNA: TGCGCCAGCAGCTTACTTGGCAGGGAAGCTTTCTTT
clone size: .; V gene: TRBV11-2; CDR3 length: 15; D gene: .; J gene: TRBJ2-2; CDR3 protein: CASSFWQDPTGELFF; CDR3 DNA: TGTGCCAGCAGCTTCTGGCAGGACCCAACCGGGGAGCTGTTTTTT
clone size: .; V gene: TRBV3-1/TRBV3-2; CDR3 length: 14; D gene: .; J gene: TRBJ2-2; CDR3 protein: CASSTRQFTGELFF; CDR3 DNA: TGTGCCAGCAGCACACGACAGTTCACCGGGGAGCTGTTTTTT
clone size: .; V gene: TRBV19; CDR3 length: 14; D gene: .; J gene: TRBJ2-7; CDR3 protein: CASMKGPTSNEQYF; CDR3 DNA: TGTGCCAGTATGAAGGGCCCCACGTCAAACGAGCAGTACTTC
clone size: .; V gene: TRBV7-2; CDR3 length: 16; D gene: TRBD2; J gene: TRBJ2-3; CDR3 protein: CASSYPGLVSTDTQYF; CDR3 DNA: TGTGCCAGCAGCTACCCGGGACTAGTGAGTACAGATACGCAGTATTTT
clone size: .; V gene: TRBV2; CDR3 length: 11; D gene: .; J gene: TRBJ1-2; CDR3 protein: CASSSRWGYTF; CDR3 DNA: TGTGCCAGCAGCAGCAGGTGGGGCTACACCTTC
clone size: .; V gene: TRBV6-5; CDR3 length: 13; D gene: TRBD1; J gene: TRBJ1-2; CDR3 protein: CASRGTGWIGYTF; CDR3 DNA: TGTGCCAGCAGAGGGACAGGCTGGATCGGCTACACCTTC
clone size: .; V gene: TRBV18; CDR3 length: 15; D gene: .; J gene: TRBJ1-5; CDR3 protein: CASSPPGRLGQPQHF; CDR3 DNA: TGTGCCAGCTCACCACCGGGACGGCTCGGTCAGCCCCAGCATTTT
clone size: .; V gene: TRBV27; CDR3 length: 13; D gene: .; J gene: TRBJ2-1; CDR3 protein: CASSKYNTGEQFF; CDR3 DNA: TGTGCCAGCAGTAAATATAACACGGGTGAGCAGTTCTTC
clone size: .; V gene: TRBV6-5; CDR3 length: 14; D gene: .; J gene: TRBJ1-5; CDR3 protein: CASSNRDPNQPQHF; CDR3 DNA: TGTGCCAGCAGTAACCGGGACCCCAATCAGCCCCAGCATTTT
clone size: .; V gene: TRBV19; CDR3 length: 13; D gene: .; J gene: TRBJ1-1; CDR3 protein: CASLPTGNTEAFF; CDR3 DNA: TGTGCCAGCTTACCGACAGGGAACACTGAAGCTTTCTTT
clone size: .; V gene: TRBV18; CDR3 length: 13; D gene: .; J gene: TRBJ2-5; CDR3 protein: CASSPGQAETQYF; CDR3 DNA: TGTGCCAGCTCACCAGGGCAAGCGGAGACCCAGTACTTC
clone size: .; V gene: TRBV5-6; CDR3 length: 15; D gene: .; J gene: TRBJ1-6; CDR3 protein: CASSLSKDRDSPLHF; CDR3 DNA: TGTGCCAGCAGCTTGTCGAAGGACAGAGATTCACCCCTCCACTTT
clone size: .; V gene: TRBV24-1; CDR3 length: 16; D gene: TRBD2; J gene: TRBJ2-3; CDR3 protein: CATSDLPSGGGDTQYF; CDR3 DNA: TGTGCCACCAGTGATTTGCCTAGCGGTGGGGGAGATACGCAGTATTTT
clone size: .; V gene: TRBV18; CDR3 length: 15; D gene: TRBD1; J gene: TRBJ1-1; CDR3 protein: CASSPGQAVGTEAFF; CDR3 DNA: TGTGCCAGCTCACCGGGACAGGCGGTAGGCACTGAAGCTTTCTTT
clone size: .; V gene: TRBV11-2; CDR3 length: 14; D gene: .; J gene: TRBJ1-1; CDR3 protein: CASSPSARSTEAFF; CDR3 DNA: TGTGCCAGCAGCCCGTCGGCCCGCAGCACTGAAGCTTTCTTT
clone size: .; V gene: TRBV28; CDR3 length: 14; D gene: .; J gene: TRBJ2-7; CDR3 protein: CASRALKEIGEQYF; CDR3 DNA: TGTGCTTCCCGGGCGTTGAAAGAGATTGGCGAGCAGTACTTC
clone size: .; V gene: TRBV5-4; CDR3 length: 15; D gene: .; J gene: TRBJ2-1; CDR3 protein: CASSLEAGAYNEQFF; CDR3 DNA: TGTGCCAGCAGCTTGGAGGCAGGGGCCTACAATGAGCAGTTCTTC
clone size: .; V gene: TRBV18; CDR3 length: 16; D gene: TRBD2; J gene: TRBJ2-7; CDR3 protein: CASSFLGLAGGEEQYF; CDR3 DNA: TGTGCCAGCTCGTTCTTGGGACTAGCGGGAGGCGAGGAGCAGTACTTC
clone size: .; V gene: TRBV6-5; CDR3 length: 14; D gene: .; J gene: TRBJ2-4; CDR3 protein: CASRLQGAKNIQYF; CDR3 DNA: TGTGCCAGCAGGCTACAGGGAGCCAAAAACATTCAGTACTTC
clone size: .; V gene: TRBV10-3; CDR3 length: 16; D gene: TRBD2; J gene: TRBJ2-3; CDR3 protein: CAISGQASGSADTQYF; CDR3 DNA: TGTGCCATCAGTGGTCAGGCTAGCGGGAGTGCAGATACGCAGTATTTT
clone size: .; V gene: TRBV27; CDR3 length: 15; D gene: .; J gene: TRBJ2-1; CDR3 protein: CASSLGRGAGDEQFF; CDR3 DNA: TGTGCCAGCAGTTTGGGCAGGGGGGCTGGCGATGAGCAGTTCTTC
clone size: .; V gene: TRBV10-3; CDR3 length: 13; D gene: TRBD1; J gene: TRBJ1-1; CDR3 protein: CAINDREGTEAFF; CDR3 DNA: TGTGCCATCAACGACAGGGAGGGTACTGAAGCTTTCTTT
clone size: .; V gene: TRBV19; CDR3 length: 14; D gene: .; J gene: TRBJ2-3; CDR3 protein: CASSIAQGTDTQYF; CDR3 DNA: TGTGCCAGTAGTATAGCACAGGGCACAGATACGCAGTATTTT
clone size: .; V gene: TRBV5-6; CDR3 length: 16; D gene: TRBD1; J gene: TRBJ1-2; CDR3 protein: CASSNFRTGRDYGYTF; CDR3 DNA: TGTGCCAGCAGCAACTTCCGGACAGGGCGGGACTATGGCTACACCTTC